The present entry profiles one T cell receptor (beta chain) with its context. Antigen unknown. With 60 Vbeta and 13 Jbeta primers, the PCR was carried out. Clones were sequenced by immunoSEQ multiplex PCR, and TCRdb holds only the in-frame ones, with some missing. This table holds roughly 160,000 clones, about 72% found once. The entry originates in a study of cytomegalovirus exposure and HLA in healthy donors. Those who donated were healthy bone marrow donors. Study-level findings and limits: Some V segments, TRBV6-2 and TRBV6-3 among them, were indistinguishable and were therefore excluded.

Trimming took 3 bases from V and 2 from J; bases not matched to a gene: 16. The CDR3 length is 18 residues. Germline assignment: CDR1 GTSNPN and CDR2 SVGIG (reference sequence). The source material was PBMCs. The chain uses TRBV30 and TRBJ2-7, with 10 bases fitting TRBD1. This TCR came from a man in his sixties in good health and CMV-seronegative. CDR3 in DNA: TGTGCCTGGAGAGACCGGGACAGGGGTTTTTCATTGACCTACGAGCAGTACTTC. Translation gives CAWRDRDRGFSLTYEQYF. Using reference TRBV30 and TRBJ2-7 for the parts outside the CDR3, the full variable domain is SQTIHQWPATLVQPVGSPLSLECTVEGTSNPNLYWYRQAAGRGLQLLFYSVGIGQISSEVPQNLSASRPQDRQFILSSKKLLLSDSGFYLCAWRDRDRGFSLTYEQYFGPGTRLTVT.